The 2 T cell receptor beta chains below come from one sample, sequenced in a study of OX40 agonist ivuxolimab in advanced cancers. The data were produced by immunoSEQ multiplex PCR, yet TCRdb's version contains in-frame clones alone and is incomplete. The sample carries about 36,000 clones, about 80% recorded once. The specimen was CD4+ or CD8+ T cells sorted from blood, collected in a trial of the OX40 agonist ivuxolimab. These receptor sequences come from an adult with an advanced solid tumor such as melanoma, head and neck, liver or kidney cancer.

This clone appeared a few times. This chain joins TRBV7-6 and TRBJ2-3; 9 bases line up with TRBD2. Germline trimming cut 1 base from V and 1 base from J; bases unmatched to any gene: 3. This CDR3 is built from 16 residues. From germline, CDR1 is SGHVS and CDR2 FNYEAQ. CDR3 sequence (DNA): TGTGCCAGCAGCTTAGGCGGGGGGGCCGGCACAGATACGCAGTATTTT. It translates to CASSLGGGAGTDTQYF.

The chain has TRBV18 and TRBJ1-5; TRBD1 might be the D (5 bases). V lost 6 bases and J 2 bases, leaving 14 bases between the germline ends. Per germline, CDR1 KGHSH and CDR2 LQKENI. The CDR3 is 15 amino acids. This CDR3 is CASSPDWGGNQPQHF. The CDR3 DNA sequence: TGTGCCAGCTCGCCCGATTGGGGGGGCAATCAGCCCCAGCATTTT.